These T cell receptor beta chains were read from a single sample in a study of cytotoxic CD8 clonotypes in ibrutinib-treated CLL. Here immunoSEQ multiplex PCR was the method, and the copy in TCRdb shows in-frame clones only, minus some. The sample yields roughly 180,000 clones, roughly four fifths seen once. The sample was PBMCs, taken after 24 months of ibrutinib treatment. These receptors originate from a human donor with chronic lymphocytic leukemia. The CDR3 runs from the conserved cysteine through the conserved F or W. The order of the fields is CDR3 protein, CDR3 DNA, clone size, V gene, J gene, D gene. D genes are given only for firm matches. Clone size is given for some rows only: seen once, a few or many times, or a class if the clone is expanded.

CDR3: CASSSGQGASGELFF
DNA: TGCGCCAGCAGCTCGGGACAGGGGGCCTCCGGGGAGCTGTTTTTT
size: once
V: TRBV5-1
J: TRBJ2-2
D: TRBD1

CDR3: CASSYSAGAQDTIYF
DNA: TGTGCCAGCAGTTACTCGGCAGGGGCGCAGGACACCATATATTTT
size: -
V: TRBV6-6
J: TRBJ1-3
D: -

CDR3: CASSPGTGGDEQYF
DNA: TGTGCCAGCAGTCCCGGGACAGGGGGCGACGAGCAGTACTTC
size: -
V: TRBV6-6
J: TRBJ2-7
D: TRBD1

CDR3: CASSLGQAKDGYTF
DNA: TGCGCCAGCAGCTTGGGACAGGCTAAGGATGGCTACACCTTC
size: -
V: TRBV5-1
J: TRBJ1-2
D: -

CDR3: CASSPGRGADTQYF
DNA: TGTGCCAGCTCACCAGGGAGGGGAGCAGATACGCAGTATTTT
size: few
V: TRBV18
J: TRBJ2-3
D: TRBD2

CDR3: CARAGSGEKHF
DNA: TGTGCCAGGGCCGGGTCCGGAGAAAAGCATTTT
size: few
V: TRBV6-7
J: TRBJ1-5
D: -

CDR3: CASSLGRRGQFF
DNA: TGTGCCAGCAGCTTAGGAAGGAGAGGGCAGTTCTTC
size: -
V: TRBV11-2
J: TRBJ2-1
D: -

CDR3: CASRQAGKSWNEAFF
DNA: TGTGCCAGTAGGCAAGCCGGGAAAAGTTGGAATGAAGCTTTCTTT
size: once
V: TRBV19
J: TRBJ1-1
D: -

CDR3: CASSENVASYGYTF
DNA: TGTGCCAGCAGCGAAAACGTCGCCAGCTATGGCTACACCTTC
size: -
V: TRBV7-3
J: TRBJ1-2
D: -

CDR3: CASSLTGISSYEQYF
DNA: TGTGCCAGCAGCTTAACCGGGATTAGCTCCTACGAGCAGTACTTC
size: -
V: TRBV7-3
J: TRBJ2-7
D: -

CDR3: CASSPFGDARALLHF
DNA: TGTGCCAGCTCACCATTTGGAGACGCCAGGGCCTTATTACATTTT
size: -
V: TRBV18
J: TRBJ1-5
D: -

CDR3: CASSEEGRGYTEAFF
DNA: TGTGCCAGCAGTGAGGAGGGGAGAGGGTACACTGAAGCTTTCTTT
size: once
V: TRBV2
J: TRBJ1-1
D: -

CDR3: CASSRTGSNQPQHF
DNA: TGTGCCAGCAGCCGGACAGGGAGCAATCAGCCCCAGCATTTT
size: -
V: TRBV6-5
J: TRBJ1-5
D: TRBD1

CDR3: CASSPGQGTTEAFF
DNA: TGTGCCAGCTCACCAGGACAGGGAACAACTGAAGCTTTCTTT
size: -
V: TRBV18
J: TRBJ1-1
D: TRBD1

CDR3: CASSKGSFNYGYTF
DNA: TGTGCCAGCAGTAAGGGATCCTTCAACTATGGCTACACCTTC
size: -
V: TRBV2
J: TRBJ1-2
D: -

CDR3: CASSTRDRGTEKLFF
DNA: TGTGCCAGCAGCACCCGGGACAGGGGTACAGAAAAACTGTTTTTT
size: -
V: TRBV11-2
J: TRBJ1-4
D: TRBD1